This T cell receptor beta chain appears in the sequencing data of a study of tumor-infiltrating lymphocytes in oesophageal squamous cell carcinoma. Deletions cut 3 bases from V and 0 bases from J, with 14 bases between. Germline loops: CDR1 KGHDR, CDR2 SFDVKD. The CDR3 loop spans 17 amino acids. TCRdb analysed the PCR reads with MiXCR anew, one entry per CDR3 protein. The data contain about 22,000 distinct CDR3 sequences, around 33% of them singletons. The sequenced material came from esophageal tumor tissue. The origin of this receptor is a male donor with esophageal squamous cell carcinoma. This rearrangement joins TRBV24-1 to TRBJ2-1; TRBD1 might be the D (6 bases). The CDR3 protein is CATSDGGLISSYNEQFF. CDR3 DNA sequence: TGTGCCACCAGTGATGGGGGCCTTATTTCCTCCTACAATGAGCAGTTCTTC.